The 32 T cell receptor beta chains below were found in one sample sequenced in a study of a mutant IDH1 vaccine in newly diagnosed glioma. No antigens are known for them. The time point denotes: week 47, end of study. Each dose delivered 300 ug of mutant IDH1 20-mer peptide subcutaneously with imiquimod. The protocol was immunoSEQ multiplex PCR, while the TCRdb copy is restricted to in-frame clones and leaves out a portion. The sample lists about 24,000 clones; 82% were seen once. The specimen comprised PBMCs, sampled from a glioma patient whose treatment included an IDH1 peptide vaccine. These receptors were taken from a man aged 35 to 55 with glioma. Some clones in this sample may be carry-over from other donors' samples.

The V call is TRBV4-2, the J call TRBJ1-5, with a tentative D call TRBD1 (5 bases). Germline-derived CDR1 and CDR2 are LGHNA and YNFKEQ. Trimming removed 0 bases from V and 6 bases from J, with 6 bases in between. This CDR3 contains 13 residues. CDR3 coding DNA: TGTGCCAGCAGCCAAGACAGGGTTCAGCCCCAGCATTTT. It is translated as CASSQDRVQPQHF.

The chain employs TRBV5-1 and TRBJ1-2; TRBD1 agrees at 11 bases. There are 14 residues in the CDR3. The germline V gene encodes CDR1 SGHRS and CDR2 YFSETQ. Unmatched junction bases numbered 4, after V lost 5 bases and J lost 4 bases. CDR3 sequence reads: CASSQGQGGYGYTF. CDR3 DNA: TGCGCCAGCAGTCAGGGACAGGGGGGCTATGGCTACACCTTC.

The chain carries TRBV19 and TRBJ2-5; possible D gene TRBD1, 6 bases. V was clipped by 2 bases and J by 2 bases, with 6 bases between them. The CDR3 is made up of 13 amino acids. Germline CDR1 LNHDA, CDR2 SQIVND (reference sequence). The CDR3 DNA reads as TGTGCCAGTAGTATAACAGGGCAAGAGACCCAGTACTTC. Its protein is CASSITGQETQYF.

The rearrangement uses TRBV9 and TRBJ2-5; TRBD2 aligns across 10 bases. Germline V gene lookup returns CDR1 SGDLS and CDR2 YYNGEE. CDR3 size: 17 residues. V shed 2 bases and J 2 bases; nucleotides not matched to a gene: 9. CDR3 bases: TGTGCCAGCAGCGTGCTAGCGGGAGATACATATCAAGAGACCCAGTACTTC. Residues: CASSVLAGDTYQETQYF.

This clone has more than one count but fewer than ten. The rearrangement links TRBV7-6 to TRBJ1-4; maybe TRBD1 (5 bases). The CDR3 spans 15 residues. V was pared by 5 bases and J by 4 bases, with 14 bases between. Germline loops: CDR1 SGHVS, CDR2 FNYEAQ. CDR3 amino acids: CASSNEPGSNEKLFF. The CDR3 DNA sequence: TGTGCCAGCAGCAACGAACCAGGGAGTAATGAAAAACTGTTTTTT.

This clone was found once. The chain links TRBV7-2 to TRBJ2-7, with 10 bases matching TRBD1. V dropped 5 bases and J dropped 5; count of bases not matched to a gene: 6. Germline V gene sequence: CDR1 SGHTA, CDR2 FQGNSA. The CDR3 is 14 amino acids. CDR3 nucleotide sequence: TGTGCCAGCAGCATGACAGGGGGCGCCCACGAGCAGTACTTC. It is translated as CASSMTGGAHEQYF.

In its sample, this clone was seen once. The V gene is TRBV4-1, the J gene TRBJ1-4, with D unresolved. CDR3 length equals 14 residues. V lost 1 base and J 0 bases, leaving 3 bases between the germline ends. The germline gives CDR1 MGHRA, CDR2 YSYEKL. CDR3: CASSQASTNEKLFF. CDR3 DNA: TGCGCCAGCAGCCAAGCCTCAACTAATGAAAAACTGTTTTTT.

This rearrangement joins TRBV11-2 to TRBJ2-2; maybe TRBD2 (6 bases). V was pared by 5 bases and J by 4 bases, with 17 bases between. The germline V gene has CDR1 SGHAT and CDR2 FQNNGV. The CDR3 totals 16 residues. The CDR3 DNA sequence: TGTGCCAGCAGCCCCCTCGGCGGGGATTCCACCGGGGAGCTGTTTTTT. Translation: CASSPLGGDSTGELFF.

The rearrangement uses TRBV4-1 and TRBJ1-2; a possible D gene is TRBD1 (5 bases). The V gene's germline CDR1 is MGHRA and CDR2 YSYEKL. Between the trimmed V and J ends, which lost 1 base and 1 base, there was a span of 16 bases. The CDR3 is 17 amino acids. CDR3 DNA sequence: TGCGCCAGCAGCCAAGGGGACCGGGCCCCTGTTAACTATGGCTACACCTTC. Translated: CASSQGDRAPVNYGYTF.

The chain is built from TRBV5-1 and TRBJ2-7, with 10 bases aligning to TRBD1. With V trimmed by 0 bases and J by 3 bases, 0 bases remained unmatched. The CDR3 extends over 14 amino acids. From germline, CDR1 is SGHRS and CDR2 YFSETQ. The CDR3 sequence is CASSLGTGGYEQYF. Here the CDR3 DNA reads TGCGCCAGCAGCTTGGGGACAGGGGGCTACGAGCAGTACTTC.

The rearrangement links TRBV4-1 to TRBJ2-5; D is uncertain. V dropped 0 bases and J dropped 1 base, with 12 bases sitting between them. CDR1 and CDR2 (germline): MGHRA, YSYEKL. The CDR3 loop spans 16 amino acids. For the CDR3, the DNA is TGCGCCAGCAGCCAAGATCGGCCGAAGGGCCAAGAGACCCAGTACTTC. This gives the protein CASSQDRPKGQETQYF.

This chain uses TRBV5-1 with TRBJ1-1, with D maybe TRBD1 (6 bases). The germline V gene encodes CDR1 SGHRS and CDR2 YFSETQ. There are 13 residues in the CDR3. V gave up 6 bases and J gave up 5 bases, with 14 bases separating them. The CDR3 spells CASTRDIQTEAFF. CDR3 nucleotide sequence: TGCGCCAGCACTCGGGACATCCAGACTGAAGCTTTCTTT.

This chain uses TRBV19 with TRBJ1-5; 10 positions match TRBD1. Germline CDR1 is LNHDA and CDR2 is SQIVND (reference sequence). The CDR3 covers 15 residues. The V and J ends lost 7 bases and 2 bases, in that order; junction bases with no gene match: 5. The CDR3 sequence: CASNPGTGGNQPQHF. CDR3 nucleotides: TGTGCCAGTAACCCCGGGACAGGGGGCAATCAGCCCCAGCATTTT.

This clone has more than one count but fewer than ten. This chain uses TRBV6-1 with TRBJ1-4; D gene uncertain. Germline CDR1 is MNHNS and CDR2 is SASEGT. This CDR3 has 14 amino acids. V lost 7 bases, J lost 4 bases, and 13 bases lay in between. CDR3: CASNSGVYNEKLFF. In DNA form, the CDR3 reads TGTGCCAGCAACTCCGGGGTTTATAATGAAAAACTGTTTTTT.

CDR3 protein: CASSLEPVNQPQHF. In nucleotides, the CDR3 is TGCGCCAGCAGCTTGGAGCCGGTCAATCAGCCCCAGCATTTT. This rearrangement joins TRBV5-1 to TRBJ1-5; D gene uncertain. V gave up 0 bases and J gave up 3 bases, with 7 bases separating them. In germline, CDR1 is SGHRS, CDR2 YFSETQ. There are 14 residues in the CDR3. The variable domain in full, with the rest retrieved from reference TRBV5-1 and TRBJ1-5, is KAGVTQTPRYLIKTRGQQVTLSCSPISGHRSVSWYQQTPGQGLQFLFEYFSETQRNKGNFPGRFSGRQFSNSRSEMNVSTLELGDSALYLCASSLEPVNQPQHFGDGTRLSIL.

The chain joins TRBV2 to TRBJ1-1, with 11 bases lining up with TRBD1. The length of the CDR3 is 14 residues. V lost 3 bases, J lost 7 bases, and 4 bases stayed unmatched. CDR1 and CDR2 (germline): SNHLY, FYNNEI. The DNA of the CDR3 is TGTGCCAGCAGTGACGCGGGACAGGGGGATGAAGCTTTCTTT. It yields the protein CASSDAGQGDEAFF.

This chain uses TRBV10-3 with TRBJ2-7; TRBD2 matches at 7 bases. The germline V gene has CDR1 ENHRY and CDR2 SYGVKD. Trimming cost V 5 bases and J 1 base; bases outside gene matches: 5. CDR3 length: 14 residues. CDR3 amino acids: CAISSSGISYEQYF. CDR3 coding DNA: TGTGCCATCAGTTCTAGCGGAATATCCTACGAGCAGTACTTC.

This chain links TRBV6-5 with TRBJ1-4; D is perhaps TRBD1 (5 bases). Germline V gene data show CDR1 as MNHEY and CDR2 as SVGAGI. Trimming pared 7 bases from V and 8 bases from J, leaving 20 bases between. This CDR3 is 15 amino acids long. The CDR3 region has the DNA TGTGCCAGCAACAAACTGGGACCGGGCGGGGAAAAACTGTTTTTT. It yields the protein CASNKLGPGGEKLFF.

The V call is TRBV5-1, the J call TRBJ2-7; a possible D gene is TRBD2 (6 bases). Germline V lookup: CDR1 SGHRS, CDR2 YFSETQ. The germline V and J ends were trimmed by 5 bases and 0 bases, with 18 bases remaining between them. CDR3 length: 16 residues. The CDR3: CASRRAGTGSSYEQYF. As DNA, the CDR3 is TGCGCCAGCAGGCGCGCCGGGACTGGAAGCTCCTACGAGCAGTACTTC.

This chain links TRBV15 with TRBJ1-4; 9 bases are a match to TRBD1. The CDR3 is 15 residues long. Germline lookup yields CDR1 LNHNV and CDR2 YYDKDF (reference sequence). V lost 3 bases to trimming and J lost 8 bases; unmatched junction nucleotides: 7. CDR3 in DNA: TGTGCCACCAGCAGTGGGGACAGGGTAGGAGAAAAACTGTTTTTT. Translating it yields CATSSGDRVGEKLFF. The whole variable domain, filled in from reference TRBV15 and TRBJ1-4, reads DAMVIQNPRYQVTQFGKPVTLSCSQTLNHNVMYWYQQKSSQAPKLLFHYYDKDFNNEADTPDNFQSRRPNTSFCFLDIRSPGLGDTAMYLCATSSGDRVGEKLFFGSGTQLSVL.

This chain joins TRBV7-2 and TRBJ1-5; no definite D call. Per germline, CDR1 SGHTA and CDR2 FQGNSA. Trimming took 3 bases from V and 4 from J, leaving 7 bases between them. This CDR3 is built from 13 residues. DNA for the CDR3: TGTGCCAGCAGCTTTAGATTAAATCAGCCCCAGCATTTT. Encoded protein: CASSFRLNQPQHF.

The rearrangement joins TRBV7-8 to TRBJ1-5; possible D gene TRBD1, 5 bases. From germline, CDR1 is SGHVS and CDR2 FQNEAQ. This CDR3 is 15 amino acids long. V was pared by 5 bases and J by 2 bases, with 13 bases between. Here the CDR3 DNA reads TGTGCCAGCAGCCGGACTGACAGCGGCAATCAGCCCCAGCATTTT. It codes for CASSRTDSGNQPQHF.

This chain connects TRBV25-1 to TRBJ1-4; 7 bases fit TRBD1. CDR1 and CDR2 from the germline V gene are MGHDK and SYGVNS. This CDR3 is built from 15 residues. V lost 2 bases to trimming and J lost 8 bases; unmatched junction nucleotides: 8. CDR3 protein: CASSEPTGKEEKLFF. CDR3 coding DNA: TGTGCCAGCAGTGAACCGACAGGGAAGGAGGAAAAACTGTTTTTT.

CDR3 in DNA: TGTGCCAGCTCACCAGGGACAGGCACAGGCTATGGCTACACCTTC. Translated: CASSPGTGTGYGYTF. The chain uses TRBV18 and TRBJ1-2; 8 bases match TRBD1. The V gene end was trimmed by 2 bases and the J gene end by 4 bases; junction bases not matched to a gene: 6. CDR1 and CDR2 from the germline V gene are KGHSH and LQKENI. The length of the CDR3 is 15 residues.

This clone has a single count. The chain links TRBV7-6 to TRBJ2-7; D remains unclear. Germline lookup yields CDR1 SGHVS and CDR2 FNYEAQ. The CDR3 contains 12 residues. V lost 2 bases and J lost 2, with 4 bases in between. This chain's CDR3 is CASSLNAYEQYF. CDR3 nucleotides: TGTGCCAGCAGCTTAAATGCCTACGAGCAGTACTTC.

This chain connects TRBV6-1 to TRBJ1-2, with D maybe TRBD1 (5 bases). V was shortened by 2 bases and J by 3 bases, with 10 bases between the two germline ends. CDR3 length: 14 amino acids. Looked up from germline, CDR1 is MNHNS and CDR2 is SASEGT. The CDR3 nucleotides read TGTGCCAGCAGTGAAAAAATGGGGGACTATGGCTACACCTTC. This gives the protein CASSEKMGDYGYTF.

This clone showed up just once. The chain has TRBV7-8 and TRBJ1-5; 9 bases map to TRBD1. The V gene's germline CDR1 is SGHVS and CDR2 FQNEAQ. This CDR3 has 15 residues. The V and J ends lost 1 base and 11 bases, in that order; junction bases with no gene match: 9. The CDR3 coding sequence is TGTGCCAGCAGCTTAGGACAGGGGGGTTATGAAGCCCAGCATTTT. It yields the protein CASSLGQGGYEAQHF.

The chain is built from TRBV21-1 and TRBJ2-5. TRBV21-1 is a recognized pseudogene. The CDR3 contains 15 residues. CDR3 coding DNA: TGTGCCAGCAGCAAAGGACGTATTGCCCAAGAGACCCAGTACTTC. Amino acid sequence: CASSKGRIAQETQYF.

This chain joins TRBV6-5 and TRBJ1-4; 7 nucleotides agree with TRBD1. The CDR3 length is 15 residues. V gave up 7 bases and J gave up 8 bases; unmatched junction bases: 13. Germline CDR1 and CDR2: MNHEY and SVGAGI. CDR3 nucleotides: TGTGCCAGCAAAAGGGGGCAGGGTCTTGAGGAAAAACTGTTTTTT. Translated, it gives CASKRGQGLEEKLFF.

This clone has just a few counts. The chain carries TRBV14 and TRBJ1-1, with D hard to call. This CDR3 region has 14 residues. Germline CDR1 SGHDN, CDR2 FVKESK. Trimming took off 0 bases at V and 4 bases at J, with 9 bases between the two ends. The CDR3 DNA reads as TGTGCCAGCAGCCAAGATGTTGGTGGCACTGAAGCTTTCTTT. Its protein is CASSQDVGGTEAFF.

V and J are TRBV5-5 and TRBJ1-6, with 8 bases fitting TRBD1. The CDR3 extends over 14 amino acids. J was trimmed by 10 bases and V by 4 bases; bases with no gene match: 7. Germline V gene lookup returns CDR1 SGHKS and CDR2 YYEKEE (reference sequence). The CDR3 nucleotides are TGTGCCAGCAGCCCCGGACAGGGTGACTCACCCCTCCACTTT. Translating it yields CASSPGQGDSPLHF.

The chain has TRBV5-6 and TRBJ1-1; the match to TRBD1 covers 7 bases. The CDR3 spans 12 residues. Losses at the gene ends were 6 bases for V and 7 bases for J; bases not matched to a gene: 6. Germline V gene lookup returns CDR1 SGHDT and CDR2 YYEEEE. The CDR3 DNA sequence: TGTGCCAGCAAGGGGACAGACAATGAAGCTTTCTTT. Amino acid sequence: CASKGTDNEAFF.